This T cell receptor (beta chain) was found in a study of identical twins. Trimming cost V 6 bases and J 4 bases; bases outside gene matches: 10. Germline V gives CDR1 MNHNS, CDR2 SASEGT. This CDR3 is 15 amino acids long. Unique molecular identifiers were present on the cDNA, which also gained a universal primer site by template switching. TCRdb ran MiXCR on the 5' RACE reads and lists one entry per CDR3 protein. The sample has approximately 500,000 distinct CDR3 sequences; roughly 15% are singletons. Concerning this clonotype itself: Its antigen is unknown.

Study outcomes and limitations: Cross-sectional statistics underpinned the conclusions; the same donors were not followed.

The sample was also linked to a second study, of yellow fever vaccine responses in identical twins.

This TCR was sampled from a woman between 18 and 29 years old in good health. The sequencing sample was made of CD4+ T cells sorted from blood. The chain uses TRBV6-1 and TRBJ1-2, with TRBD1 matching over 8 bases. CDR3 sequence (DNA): TGTGCCAGCAGACGTTTCGACAGGGGCGGCTATGGCTACACCTTC. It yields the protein CASRRFDRGGYGYTF.